Below are 20 T cell receptor beta chains sequenced from a single sample in a study of technical replicates of blood from a few donors. Assay: immunoSEQ multiplex PCR; the TCRdb copy retains only in-frame clones and omits some. The table has some 48,000 clones, roughly 95% seen once. The sequencing input was T cells isolated from PBMCs. The receptors originated from a human donor in good health.

This clone appeared a single time. The chain links TRBV5-1 to TRBJ2-1, with D perhaps TRBD1 (7 bases). This CDR3 comprises 14 residues. V shed 0 bases and J shed 7 bases, with 11 bases lying between them. Germline lookup yields CDR1 SGHRS and CDR2 YFSETQ. The CDR3 reads CASSLAGGRNEQFF. In DNA, the CDR3 is TGCGCCAGCAGCTTGGCAGGGGGGAGGAATGAGCAGTTCTTC.

This clone was recorded only once. This chain connects TRBV27 to TRBJ1-2; the D is unclear. V lost 3 bases and J lost 0, with 8 bases in between. This CDR3 is built from 14 residues. Per germline, CDR1 MNHEY and CDR2 SMNVEV (reference sequence). CDR3 sequence reads: CASSFGGANYGYTF. The CDR3 DNA reads TGTGCCAGCAGTTTTGGCGGAGCTAACTATGGCTACACCTTC.

In nucleotides, the CDR3 is TGTGCCAGCGAGGCAGGGGGCGAAGCTTTCTTT. It translates to CASEAGGEAFF. The gene calls are TRBV13 and TRBJ1-1, with 8 bases aligning to TRBD1. Germline V gene lookup returns CDR1 PRHDT and CDR2 FYEKMQ (reference sequence). Unmatched junction bases numbered 4, after V lost 8 bases and J lost 8 bases. CDR3 length equals 11 residues.

The chain couples TRBV6-1 to TRBJ1-5, with a weak D call TRBD1 (6 bases). Germline values: CDR1 MNHNS, CDR2 SASEGT. The CDR3 spans 15 residues. With 0 bases removed from V and 5 bases from J, the gap between germline ends came to 11 bases. For the CDR3, the DNA is TGTGCCAGCAGTGAAGCTCGGGGGGCCGATCAGCCCCAGCATTTT. Translation: CASSEARGADQPQHF.

V gene TRBV29-1 combines with J gene TRBJ1-1; 9 bases map to TRBD1. CDR1 SQVTM and CDR2 ANQGSEA come from the germline V gene. The CDR3 has 14 amino acids. Trimming took 6 bases from V and 4 from J; bases not matched to a gene: 9. For the CDR3, the DNA is TGCAGCGTCCAAAGATCGACAGGGGGCACTGAAGCTTTCTTT. It translates to CSVQRSTGGTEAFF.

J is TRBJ2-5 and V is TRBV11-3, with D perhaps TRBD1 (8 bases). There are 17 residues in the CDR3. In germline, CDR1 is SGHNT, CDR2 YENEEA. V lost 3 bases and J lost 5, with 22 bases in between. The CDR3 is CASSFFFGQGGLETQYF. The DNA of the CDR3 is TGTGCCAGCAGCTTTTTTTTCGGACAGGGAGGGCTGGAGACCCAGTACTTC.

To note about this clone: One end of the junction fails to match germline, which may point to a read error. The rearrangement links TRBV6-1 to TRBJ2-7; 8 nucleotides match TRBD2. Germline V lookup: CDR1 MNHNS, CDR2 SASEGT. CDR3 length: 15 amino acids. Written as DNA, the CDR3 is TGTGCCAGCAGCGAAGAGCGGGAGACGATCTACGAGCAGTACTTC. Encoded protein: CASSEERETIYEQYF.

This clone came up once. CDR3 protein: CASSDSGANTEAFF. CDR3 nucleotide sequence: TGTGCCAGCAGTGATTCTGGGGCCAACACTGAAGCTTTCTTT. The rearrangement uses TRBV25-1 and TRBJ1-1; D possibly corresponds to TRBD1 (5 bases). Trimming left V 3 bases short and J 2 bases short, with 10 bases between. The CDR3 length is 14 residues. Germline-derived CDR1 and CDR2 are MGHDK and SYGVNS.

The count of this clone is one. The rearrangement joins TRBV27 to TRBJ2-7; no definite D call. The CDR3 spans 11 residues. Germline V gene sequence: CDR1 MNHEY, CDR2 SMNVEV (reference sequence). V lost 3 bases, J lost 3 bases, and 3 bases lay in between. In DNA form, the CDR3 reads TGTGCCAGCAGTTTCCTCTACGAGCAGTACTTC. Its protein is CASSFLYEQYF.

The chain links TRBV10-1 to TRBJ1-2; 9 positions match TRBD1. Looked up from germline, CDR1 is WNHNN and CDR2 is SYGVQD (reference sequence). This CDR3 has 16 residues. V shed 4 bases, J shed 8 bases, and the junction held 14 bases outside the gene matches. The CDR3: CASSGDRVVDVRGYTF. Here the CDR3 DNA reads TGCGCCAGCAGTGGGGACAGGGTAGTAGATGTACGCGGCTACACCTTC.

This clone was counted between two and nine times. The chain couples TRBV9 to TRBJ2-7, with 7 bases identical to TRBD2. The CDR3 runs 18 residues. The germline V gene encodes CDR1 SGDLS and CDR2 YYNGEE. The V gene end was trimmed by 1 base and the J gene end by 7 bases; junction bases not matched to a gene: 20. The CDR3 region has the DNA TGTGCCAGCAGCGTACGGGGGGAAGCCTTACTAGCCCGGGAAGAGCAGTACTTC. Amino acids: CASSVRGEALLAREEQYF.

The chain carries TRBV7-2 and TRBJ2-7; TRBD2 might be the D (6 bases). The CDR3 runs to 13 residues. Germline V lookup: CDR1 SGHTA, CDR2 FQGNSA. Trimming removed 8 bases at V and 2 bases at J, with 13 bases between. CDR3 nucleotides: TGTGCCAGCGGGACTTCAATGGCCTACGAGCAGTACTTC. As protein: CASGTSMAYEQYF.

This sequence joins TRBV11-2 and TRBJ2-7, with 10 bases aligning to TRBD2. Losses at the gene ends were 4 bases for V and 6 bases for J; bases not matched to a gene: 12. Germline loops: CDR1 SGHAT, CDR2 FQNNGV. CDR3 length equals 16 residues. Written as DNA, the CDR3 is TGTGCCAGCAGCTCGAACCCTAGCGGGAGCGGCGGCGAGCAGTACTTC. This translates into CASSSNPSGSGGEQYF.

This chain uses TRBV11-3 with TRBJ2-1; D perhaps matches TRBD1 (6 bases). Trimming took off 5 bases at V and 0 bases at J, with 8 bases between the two ends. CDR1 is SGHNT, CDR2 YENEEA, per germline. The length of the CDR3 is 14 residues. The CDR3 protein is CASSEDSSYNEQFF. CDR3 bases: TGTGCCAGCAGCGAGGACAGCTCCTACAATGAGCAGTTCTTC.

The chain joins TRBV15 to TRBJ2-7, with 9 nucleotides matching TRBD1. Unmatched junction bases numbered 11, after V lost 6 bases and J lost 5 bases. The CDR3 sequence is 15 residues long. Germline V gene data show CDR1 as LNHNV and CDR2 as YYDKDF (reference sequence). The CDR3 DNA reads as TGTGCCACCAGTACACCGGGACAGGGTCCCCACGAGCAGTACTTC. This sequence encodes CATSTPGQGPHEQYF.

The chain is built from TRBV5-1 and TRBJ1-4; D might be TRBD1 (5 bases). CDR1 SGHRS and CDR2 YFSETQ come from the germline V gene. Trimming pared 0 bases from V and 2 bases from J, leaving 5 bases between. The CDR3 consists of 14 residues. Here the CDR3 reads CASSLAGTNEKLFF. The CDR3 region has the DNA TGCGCCAGCAGCTTGGCAGGGACTAATGAAAAACTGTTTTTT.

The chain links TRBV5-1 to TRBJ1-1; tentatively, D is TRBD1 (6 bases). Germline V lookup: CDR1 SGHRS, CDR2 YFSETQ. This CDR3 is 14 amino acids long. V lost 3 bases and J 6 bases, leaving 15 bases between the germline ends. DNA for the CDR3: TGCGCCAGCAGCTCGACAGGTTTAGAAGCTGAAGCTTTCTTT. Translated: CASSSTGLEAEAFF.

The chain joins TRBV28 to TRBJ1-1, with unresolved D. Trimming pared 6 bases from V and 0 bases from J, leaving 5 bases between. The CDR3 is 12 amino acids. Looked up from germline, CDR1 is MDHEN and CDR2 is SYDVKM. The CDR3 DNA is TGTGCCAGCAGATCAGTGAACACTGAAGCTTTCTTT. The encoded protein is CASRSVNTEAFF.

This rearrangement joins TRBV28 to TRBJ2-7; 7 nucleotides line up with TRBD2. CDR3 length equals 15 residues. Germline loops: CDR1 MDHEN, CDR2 SYDVKM. Trimming removed 10 bases from V and 3 bases from J; junction bases left unmatched: 15. The CDR3 sequence: CATKIYPGGSYEQYF. The CDR3 coding sequence is TGTGCCACCAAGATTTATCCGGGGGGAAGCTACGAGCAGTACTTC.

The chain is built from TRBV5-1 and TRBJ2-1, with 8 bases lining up with TRBD2. Trimming removed 1 base from V and 8 bases from J; junction bases left unmatched: 8. The germline V gene encodes CDR1 SGHRS and CDR2 YFSETQ. CDR3 length: 15 amino acids. The CDR3 spells CASSLSSGSRDEQFF. The CDR3 DNA follows: TGCGCCAGCAGCTTGTCCAGCGGGAGTCGAGATGAGCAGTTCTTC.